The sequence of this T cell receptor (beta chain) was determined in a study of blood T cell repertoires in COVID-19. Turning to the study itself: Spain, Italy and the United States supplied samples that represented acute and convalescent COVID-19. T cells, B-cell-depleted T cells, or PBMCs supplied cDNA or gDNA.

This CDR3 region has 14 residues. The ends were cut back, 3 bases at V and 8 bases at J, with 17 bases in the middle. Germline-derived CDR1 and CDR2 are DFQATT and SNEGSKA (reference sequence). Original handling: Quantification of nucleated cells was approximated via reference gene primer amplification. Assay: immunoSEQ multiplex PCR; the TCRdb copy retains only in-frame clones and omits some. V, J and clone size are taken as reported in that table, and D and trimming were inferred from the DNA itself. The data contain hundreds of thousands of clones, approximately 88% of them singletons. The receptor was isolated from a human donor in a cohort sampled during active COVID-19. The sample was peripheral blood. The chain uses TRBV20-1 and TRBJ2-1; D ambiguous. DNA for the CDR3: TGCAGTGCTAGTTGGGTGCTCGGTCTAGATGAGCAGTTCTTC. Its protein product is CSASWVLGLDEQFF.